This TCR beta chain was retrieved from a study of response to subunit inactivated influenza vaccine (dated by TCRdb to the late 2010s). Describing the broader study: To follow how T cells responded to a trivalent subunit inactivated influenza vaccine, the researchers relied on deep quantitative profiling of the T cell receptor repertoire.

On this clonotype: It lacks a known antigen. Base-call qualities are not available, and no considerably larger clone is one nucleotide away.

The library was made by RT-PCR. Sequencing instrument: Illumina HiSeq 2500. TCRdb trimmed the raw reads at Q25, called clones with MiXCR and kept productive beta chains. Under each unique CDR3 protein, matching rows form one entry showing the most common genes and DNA. For this sample there are around 760,000 distinct CDR3 sequences; approximately 15% appear just once. Around 6.5% of the sample belongs to the ten largest clones. Sequences DFQATT (CDR1) and SNEGSKA (CDR2) are obtained from the germline V gene (reference sequence). From cysteine to phenylalanine, the CDR3 is 12 amino acids long. Only CDR3 DNA is held: 36 bases, read in frame from base 1. Relative to germline, V is 8 bases shorter and J is 2 bases shorter, with 13 bases between their ends. On the study overall, not on this receptor specifically: According to the authors, only a limited number of new T cells may be recruited by each seasonal influenza vaccination.

Sample: PBMCs from blood, taken 14 to 15 days before vaccination. The rearrangement joined TRBV20-1 to TRBJ2-7, with no reliable assignment of the D segment. The clonotype originates from a man over 45 who received an inactivated influenza vaccine. Donor details come from another sample of the same person, matched by shared clones. The nucleotides read TGCAGTTACCGGCGAGATGCCTACGAGCAGTACTTC. The translation is CSYRRDAYEQYF.